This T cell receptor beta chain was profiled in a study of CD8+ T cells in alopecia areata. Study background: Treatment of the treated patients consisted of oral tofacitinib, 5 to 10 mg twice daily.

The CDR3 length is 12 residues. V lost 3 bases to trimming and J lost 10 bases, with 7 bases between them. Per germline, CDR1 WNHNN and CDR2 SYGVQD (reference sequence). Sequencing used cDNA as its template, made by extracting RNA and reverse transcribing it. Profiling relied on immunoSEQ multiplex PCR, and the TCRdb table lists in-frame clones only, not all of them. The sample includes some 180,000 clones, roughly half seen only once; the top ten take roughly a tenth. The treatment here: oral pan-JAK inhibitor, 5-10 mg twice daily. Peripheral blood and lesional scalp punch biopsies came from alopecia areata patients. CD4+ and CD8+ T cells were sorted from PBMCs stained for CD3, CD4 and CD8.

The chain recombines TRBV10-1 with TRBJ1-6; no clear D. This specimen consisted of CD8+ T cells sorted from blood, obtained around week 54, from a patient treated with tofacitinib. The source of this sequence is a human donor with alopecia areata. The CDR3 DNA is TGCGCCAGCAGTGATTTTGAATCACCCCTCCACTTT. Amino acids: CASSDFESPLHF.